The source of this T cell receptor (beta chain) is a study of blood T cell repertoires in COVID-19. Study overall: Donors in the United States, Italy and Spain gave samples during acute or convalescent COVID-19.

This CDR3 is built from 15 residues. Germline loops: CDR1 SGDLS, CDR2 YYNGEE. The V segment lost 5 bases and the J segment 5 bases; nucleotides outside the gene matches: 12. Sequenced by immunoSEQ multiplex PCR; TCRdb stores in-frame clones only, minus some. The sample holds some 250,000 clones, approximately 90% seen once. This clonotype was obtained from a middle-aged woman who had recovered from COVID-19. The gene calls are TRBV9 and TRBJ2-5; TRBD2 matches at 7 bases. Sequenced input: peripheral blood. The CDR3 coding sequence is TGTGCCAGCAGGTCGGGGCGGGAGATGTGGGAGACCCAGTACTTC. This encodes CASRSGREMWETQYF.